A selection of T cell receptor beta chains follows, all from one sample in a study of T cells in Graves' hyperthyroidism and ophthalmopathy. A single record per CDR3 protein comes from TCRdb applying MiXCR to the multiplex PCR reads. The table lists about 740,000 distinct CDR3 sequences, 14% of them singletons. Sequencing was performed on blood. The receptor source for this set is a woman aged 18-29 years with Graves' hyperthyroidism. Both conserved end residues are part of each CDR3.

v_call,j_call,cdr3_aa
TRBV6-5,TRBJ2-1,CASSYRPIRVYEQFF
TRBV5-1,TRBJ2-3,CASSPGGPNTDTQYF
TRBV28,TRBJ2-1,CASEEPGTVSYNEQFF
TRBV7-2,TRBJ1-2,CASSFNELSGYTF
TRBV5-1,TRBJ2-3,CASSLVRGPRTDTQYF
TRBV10-3,TRBJ1-1,CAISRASETEAFF
TRBV7-9,TRBJ2-1,CASSLGLAGLDEQFF
TRBV6-2/TRBV6-3,TRBJ2-7,CASSALRGPIAGITYEQYF
TRBV6-1,TRBJ1-4,CASSEAHGTFSNGEKLFF
TRBV7-8,TRBJ1-1,CASSLVRPRAEAFF
TRBV29-1,TRBJ2-5,CSVGGGGQETQYF
TRBV27,TRBJ2-7,CASSLGPPTGPRTYEQYF
TRBV28,TRBJ1-2,CASSDYRGLSGGYTF
TRBV4-1,TRBJ2-7,CASSPRDHPAEQYF
TRBV29-1,TRBJ2-3,CSVALSTDTQYF
TRBV20-1,TRBJ2-3,CSARELAGGPSDTQYF
TRBV6-2/TRBV6-3,TRBJ2-3,CASSLYLTGNEGTQYF
TRBV29-1,TRBJ1-1,CSVTGMGAFF
TRBV15,TRBJ2-1,CATSRGDNLAEFYNEQFF
TRBV30,TRBJ2-1,CAWGLAGEQFF
TRBV2,TRBJ2-7,CASSEDVTSGGLYEQYF
TRBV6-1,TRBJ2-7,CASKGWATYEQYF
TRBV20-1,TRBJ2-1,CSARDPLAGGPNEQFF
TRBV12-3/TRBV12-4,TRBJ2-3,CASISGSGTDTQYF
TRBV27,TRBJ2-7,CASSLRIAGASYEQYF
TRBV20-1,TRBJ1-2,CSASVGNYGYTF
TRBV19,TRBJ1-1,CASSTSYSRNTEAFF
TRBV6-2/TRBV6-3,TRBJ2-1,CASSYSVPNEQFF
TRBV7-8,TRBJ2-7,CASSPFGAISYEQYF
TRBV4-3,TRBJ2-7,CASSIKAGANEQYF
TRBV7-9,TRBJ1-1,CASSLGHGTGTEAFF
TRBV30,TRBJ1-2,CAWSVWGTGGRDGYTF
TRBV7-7,TRBJ2-5,CASSISRRETQYF
TRBV27,TRBJ2-5,CASSYMRGETQYF
TRBV10-1,TRBJ2-2,CASSRDRAIGELFF
TRBV2,TRBJ2-1,CASSLARQEQFF
TRBV19,TRBJ1-5,CASSTFVDNQPQHF
TRBV20-1,TRBJ1-1,CSARDPRPENTEAFF
TRBV18,TRBJ1-5,CASSRLPRLPQHF
TRBV28,TRBJ2-3,CASSELAGRVDTQYF
TRBV3-1,TRBJ1-3,CASSQGYLGSGNTIYF
TRBV30,TRBJ2-7,CAWSELRDRGHEQYF
TRBV6-9,.,CASSYPGTGGGDEQYF
TRBV7-8,TRBJ2-1,CASSLPNVPEQFF
TRBV7-2,TRBJ1-2,CASSSRGTNYGYTF
TRBV6-2/TRBV6-3,TRBJ2-7,CASSYKGEQYF
TRBV2,TRBJ2-7,CASSDPTSGISYEQYF
TRBV2,TRBJ2-6,CASTGVGGANVLTF
TRBV3-1,TRBJ2-7,CASAKAGVHEQYF
TRBV6-2/TRBV6-3,TRBJ1-5,CASRQDGVYSNQPQHF
TRBV19,TRBJ2-3,CASSSRGPTAQDTQYF
TRBV9,TRBJ2-6,CASSVGSGGGSGANVLTF
TRBV18,TRBJ2-2,CASSPPGGSSNTGELFF
TRBV2,TRBJ1-5,CASSVEGGNQPQHF
TRBV6-1,TRBJ1-1,CASSEGGRANMNTEAFF